This T cell receptor beta chain was captured by sequencing in a study of blood T cell repertoires in COVID-19. While infection was still active, Seattle patients were enrolled and then followed longitudinally. Germline trimming cut 3 bases from V and 5 bases from J; bases unmatched to any gene: 5. There are 14 residues in the CDR3. Germline CDR1 is LGHNA and CDR2 is YNFKEQ. Assay used: immunoSEQ multiplex PCR; TCRdb lists only in-frame clones, some missing. The sample lists about 500,000 clones, roughly 87% occurring once. The source material was peripheral blood. V usage is TRBV4-2 and J usage is TRBJ2-7, with 9 bases fitting TRBD1. The source of this sequence is a man younger than 30 with COVID-19, enrolled during active disease. In DNA, the CDR3 is TGTGCCAGCAGCCAGAGGACAGGGGATGACGAGCAGTACTTC. Protein product: CASSQRTGDDEQYF.